This T cell receptor (beta chain) was captured in a study of shared clonotypes between healthy human individuals. About this clone itself: The antigen is unknown. Other DNA sequences in the same sample also yield this CDR3.

CD45RO-negative CD8 cells positively selected for CCR7 made up the naive population, which excluded terminally differentiated effector memory CD45RA+ cells. Everyone who donated was a Caucasian adult who lived in Nashville, Tennessee. The V gene's germline CDR1 is SGDLS and CDR2 YYNGEE. The CDR3 is 15 amino acids. V lost 0 bases and J lost 6; bases outside the gene matches: 5. Per the original methods: ImmunoSEQ output lacked quality scores and full-length reads, limiting matched filtering. Data came from immunoSEQ multiplex PCR; TCRdb stores just in-frame clones and leaves some out. D and trimming come from the DNA, and the V and J calls and clone size come from that table. The top ten hold 0.11% of the sample, which has about 600,000 clones, just under 97% seen once. Notes on the study in general: Some clonotypes were shared by all four sorted-subset donors, while others were not shared. The non-shared ones had lower generation probabilities than the shared ones. Estimated clonotype richness was generally higher in naive than memory subsets.

V and J are TRBV9 and TRBJ2-1; 8 bases match TRBD2. The receptor's source is a woman aged 25 to 39 in good health. The sample comprised naive CD8+ T cells sorted from blood. CDR3 bases: TGTGCCAGCAGCGTAGCGGGAGGGTTGATCAATGAGCAGTTCTTC. This sequence encodes CASSVAGGLINEQFF.